This TCR beta chain was captured by sequencing in a study of control samples from healthy donors and cancer patients. The table came from immunoSEQ multiplex PCR; TCRdb's copy has only in-frame clones and leaves some out. There are around 110,000 clones in the sample; 70% to 90% occur only once, and around 2.5% lies in the top ten. The V end lost 6 bases, the J end lost 5 bases, and 13 bases lay between the germline ends. This CDR3 spans 13 amino acids. Germline loops: CDR1 LNHDA, CDR2 SQIVND (reference sequence). The source of this sequence is a woman between 65 and 79 years old in good health. The chain couples TRBV19 to TRBJ1-2, with D maybe TRBD1 (5 bases). Material for sequencing was blood. The CDR3 coding sequence is TGTGCCAGTAGCCCACACCAGGGTTATGGCTACACCTTC. Translated, it gives CASSPHQGYGYTF.